The 17 T cell receptor beta chains presented below share a single source sample, sequenced in a study of cytomegalovirus exposure and HLA in healthy donors. Researchers ran the PCR with 60 Vbeta and 13 Jbeta primers. Produced via immunoSEQ multiplex PCR; TCRdb's table is partial and in-frame only. The data contain under 200,000 clones, around four fifths of them singletons. Sequences were obtained from PBMCs. The receptors come from a woman aged 30 to 39 in good health and CMV-seronegative.

The V and J genes are TRBV7-2 and TRBJ2-7; the match to TRBD1 covers 7 bases. With V trimmed by 3 bases and J by 0 bases, 5 bases remained unmatched. This CDR3 contains 15 residues. Germline V lookup: CDR1 SGHTA, CDR2 FQGNSA. CDR3 nucleotides: TGTGCCAGCAGCTTGGGCAGGGGGAACTCCTACGAGCAGTACTTC. It specifies CASSLGRGNSYEQYF.

V is TRBV27 and J is TRBJ2-7; 9 nucleotides line up with TRBD1. The length of the CDR3 is 13 residues. Germline-derived CDR1 and CDR2 are MNHEY and SMNVEV (reference sequence). V trimming: 7 bases; J trimming: 5 bases; junction bases outside the gene matches: 6. In DNA form, the CDR3 reads TGTGCCAGCACCGGGACAGGGCAGCACGAGCAGTACTTC. Translating it yields CASTGTGQHEQYF.

This chain joins TRBV27 and TRBJ1-1; weak D call: TRBD1 (6 bases). Germline-derived CDR1 and CDR2 are MNHEY and SMNVEV (reference sequence). Trimming shortened V by 10 bases and J by 1 base, and 10 bases separated the two germline ends. The CDR3 is made up of 12 amino acids. Written as DNA, the CDR3 is TGTGCCACCTTGGACAGGAACACTGAAGCTTTCTTT. Translated, it gives CATLDRNTEAFF.

The chain uses TRBV14 and TRBJ1-2; 7 bases map to TRBD1. V shed 7 bases, J shed 2 bases, and the junction held 7 bases outside the gene matches. Per germline, CDR1 SGHDN and CDR2 FVKESK. The CDR3 consists of 14 residues. The CDR3 DNA sequence: TGTGCCAGCAAAAGAGGGGGCCTCAACTATGGCTACACCTTC. Protein: CASKRGGLNYGYTF.

The rearrangement uses TRBV2 and TRBJ1-1; tentative D call: TRBD1 (5 bases). V shed 2 bases and J shed 5 bases, with 18 bases lying between them. From germline, CDR1 is SNHLY and CDR2 FYNNEI. This CDR3 is 16 amino acids long. CDR3 in DNA: TGTGCCAGCAGTGAATGGGAATACGCAGGGCGAACTGAAGCTTTCTTT. It specifies CASSEWEYAGRTEAFF. The full variable domain, completed using reference TRBV2 and TRBJ1-1, is EPEVTQTPSHQVTQMGQEVILRCVPISNHLYFYWYRQILGQKVEFLVSFYNNEISEKSEIFDDQFSVERPDGSNFTLKIRSTKLEDSAMYFCASSEWEYAGRTEAFFGQGTRLTVV.

The chain links TRBV30 to TRBJ2-3, with TRBD2 identical over 14 bases. The V gene's germline CDR1 is GTSNPN and CDR2 SVGIG (reference sequence). The J segment lost 4 bases and the V segment lost 3 bases, leaving 6 bases of the junction unmatched. The CDR3 runs 16 residues. CDR3 in amino acids: CAWRKTSGGVADTQYF. In DNA, the CDR3 is TGTGCCTGGAGAAAGACTAGCGGGGGGGTCGCAGATACGCAGTATTTT.

This clone was recorded a few times. V gene TRBV11-2 combines with J gene TRBJ2-7; TRBD1 matches 7 bases. This CDR3 contains 13 residues. Germline V lookup: CDR1 SGHAT, CDR2 FQNNGV. With 1 base clipped from V and 3 bases from J, the junction kept 0 bases outside the gene matches. CDR3 sequence (DNA): TGTGCCAGCAGCTTAGGGGACAGCTACGAGCAGTACTTC. It is translated as CASSLGDSYEQYF.

Here the CDR3 reads CASSQSTFLSPFGASYEQYF. CDR3 DNA sequence: TGTGCCAGCAGCCAAAGTACGTTTCTATCGCCGTTTGGGGCGTCCTACGAGCAGTACTTC. The chain couples TRBV14 to TRBJ2-7; TRBD1 is a possible D gene (5 bases). CDR1 is SGHDN and CDR2 is FVKESK in the germline V gene. This CDR3 has 20 residues. Trimming stripped 2 bases from V and 1 base from J, with 27 bases between.

The chain recombines TRBV5-1 with TRBJ1-1, with D unclear. V shed 2 bases and J shed 1 base, with 6 bases lying between them. Per the germline V gene, CDR1 is SGHRS and CDR2 is YFSETQ. The CDR3 contains 13 residues. The CDR3 here is CASSFERNTEAFF. CDR3 DNA: TGCGCCAGCAGCTTCGAGAGGAACACTGAAGCTTTCTTT.

In this sample, this clone turned up once. CDR3 DNA: TGTGCCAGCCACACCCCGACAGATGGCTACACCTTC. Its translation: CASHTPTDGYTF. V gene TRBV28 combines with J gene TRBJ1-2; possibly TRBD1 for D (5 bases). Per germline, CDR1 MDHEN and CDR2 SYDVKM. The CDR3 sequence is 12 residues long. The V and J ends lost 8 bases and 6 bases respectively, with 13 bases between them.

Only one count was recorded for this clone. The chain links TRBV6-5 to TRBJ1-2, with 7 bases that match TRBD1. Germline CDR1 and CDR2: MNHEY and SVGAGI. The V gene end was trimmed by 6 bases and the J gene end by 6 bases; junction bases not matched to a gene: 7. The CDR3 consists of 13 residues. The CDR3 loop is CASSADRADGYTF. The CDR3 DNA reads TGTGCCAGCAGCGCCGACAGGGCCGATGGCTACACCTTC.

This clone was counted a few times. The gene calls are TRBV5-4 and TRBJ1-1, with D possibly matching TRBD1 (5 bases). This CDR3 region has 14 residues. Germline V CDR1 and CDR2: SGHNT, YYREEE (reference sequence). V lost 0 bases to trimming and J lost 3 bases, with 9 bases between them. DNA for the CDR3: TGTGCCAGCAGCTTGGGGGGAGGGGACACTGAAGCTTTCTTT. Its translation: CASSLGGGDTEAFF. Drawing the rest from reference TRBV5-4 and TRBJ1-1, the complete variable domain is ETGVTQSPTHLIKTRGQQVTLRCSSQSGHNTVSWYQQALGQGPQFIFQYYREEENGRGNFPPRFSGLQFPNYSSELNVNALELDDSALYLCASSLGGGDTEAFFGQGTRLTVV.

The chain joins TRBV6-6 to TRBJ1-2, with D possibly matching TRBD1 (6 bases). The V end lost 7 bases, the J end lost 8 bases, and 17 bases lay between the germline ends. Germline assignment: CDR1 MNHNY and CDR2 SVGAGI (reference sequence). The CDR3 is 13 residues long. CDR3 nucleotides: TGTGCCAGCACTACACAGGGAGTAAGGGGCTACACCTTC. Its translation: CASTTQGVRGYTF.

The V gene is TRBV5-5, the J gene TRBJ1-1; 8 bases are shared with TRBD1. The CDR3 loop spans 14 amino acids. Germline V lookup: CDR1 SGHKS, CDR2 YYEKEE (reference sequence). Unmatched junction bases numbered 4, after V lost 5 bases and J lost 1 base. CDR3 sequence: CASSRQGANTEAFF. The CDR3 DNA sequence: TGTGCCAGCAGTAGGCAGGGGGCGAACACTGAAGCTTTCTTT.

In its sample, this clone was seen a few times. The CDR3: CASHPSGGHNEQFF. CDR3 nucleotides: TGTGCCAGCCATCCTAGCGGGGGCCACAATGAGCAGTTCTTC. The V call is TRBV27, the J call TRBJ2-1; 10 bases line up with TRBD2. This CDR3 spans 14 amino acids. V lost 8 bases, J lost 5 bases, and 6 bases stayed unmatched. The germline CDR1 and CDR2 sequences are MNHEY and SMNVEV (reference sequence).

V is TRBV19 and J is TRBJ1-1; D is possibly TRBD1 (6 bases). Germline assignment: CDR1 LNHDA and CDR2 SQIVND (reference sequence). V lost 5 bases to trimming and J lost 10 bases, with 23 bases between them. There are 15 residues in the CDR3. The CDR3 region is CASSAPSRTGRGAFF. DNA for the CDR3: TGTGCCAGTAGTGCACCCTCTAGAACAGGGCGCGGAGCTTTCTTT.

V usage is TRBV30 and J usage is TRBJ1-2, with D maybe TRBD1 (5 bases). The CDR3 is made up of 11 amino acids. V dropped 0 bases and J dropped 8 bases, with 7 bases sitting between them. Germline V lookup: CDR1 GTSNPN, CDR2 SVGIG (reference sequence). Here the CDR3 reads CAWSVSGGYTF. Written as DNA, the CDR3 is TGTGCCTGGAGTGTCTCAGGGGGCTACACCTTC.